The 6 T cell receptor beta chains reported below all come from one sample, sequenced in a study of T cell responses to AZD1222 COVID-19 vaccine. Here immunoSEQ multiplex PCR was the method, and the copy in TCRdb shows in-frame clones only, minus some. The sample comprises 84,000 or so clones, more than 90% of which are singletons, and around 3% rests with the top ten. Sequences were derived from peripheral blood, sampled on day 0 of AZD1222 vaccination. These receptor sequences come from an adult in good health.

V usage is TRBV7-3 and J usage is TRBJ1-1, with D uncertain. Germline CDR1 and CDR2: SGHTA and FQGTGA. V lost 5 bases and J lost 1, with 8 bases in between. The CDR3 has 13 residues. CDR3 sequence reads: CASSTNTNTEAFF. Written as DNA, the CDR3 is TGTGCCAGCAGCACAAACACGAACACTGAAGCTTTCTTT.

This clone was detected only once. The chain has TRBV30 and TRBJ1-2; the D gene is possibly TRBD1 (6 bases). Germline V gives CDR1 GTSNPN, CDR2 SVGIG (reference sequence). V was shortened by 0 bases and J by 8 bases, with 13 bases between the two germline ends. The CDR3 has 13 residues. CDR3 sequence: CAWSVGAGPGYTF. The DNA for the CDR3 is TGTGCCTGGAGTGTGGGGGCAGGGCCAGGCTACACCTTC.

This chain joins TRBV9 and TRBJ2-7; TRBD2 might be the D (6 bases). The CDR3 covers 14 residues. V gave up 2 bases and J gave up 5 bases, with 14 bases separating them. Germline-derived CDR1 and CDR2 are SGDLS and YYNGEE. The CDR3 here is CASSVTDGGNEQYF. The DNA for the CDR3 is TGTGCCAGCAGCGTCACGGACGGGGGAAACGAGCAGTACTTC.

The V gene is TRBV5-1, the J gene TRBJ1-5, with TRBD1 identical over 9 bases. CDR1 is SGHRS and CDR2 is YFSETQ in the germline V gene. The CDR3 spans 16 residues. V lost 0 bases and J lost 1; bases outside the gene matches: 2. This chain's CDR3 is CASSLAGQGSNQPQHF. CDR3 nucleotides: TGCGCCAGCAGCTTGGCCGGACAGGGGAGCAATCAGCCCCAGCATTTT.

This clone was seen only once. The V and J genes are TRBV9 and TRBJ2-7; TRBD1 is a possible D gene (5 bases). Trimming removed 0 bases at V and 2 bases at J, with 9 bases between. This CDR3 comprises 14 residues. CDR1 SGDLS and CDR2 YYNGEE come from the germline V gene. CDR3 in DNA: TGTGCCAGCAGCGTAGAGTGGGGCGCCTACGAGCAGTACTTC. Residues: CASSVEWGAYEQYF.

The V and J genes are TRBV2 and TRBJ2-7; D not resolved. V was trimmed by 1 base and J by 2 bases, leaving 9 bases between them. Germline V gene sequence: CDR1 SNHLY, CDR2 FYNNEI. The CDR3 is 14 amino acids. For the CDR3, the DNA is TGTGCCAGCAGTGAAGAAGCAAACCCCTACGAGCAGTACTTC. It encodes CASSEEANPYEQYF.